Described below is a single T cell receptor beta chain sequence and its context. Its specificity is not known. This sample is part of a study of radiotherapy plus CTLA-4 blockade in lung cancer. Study context: Objective responses occurred in 18% of patients; around 30% had disease control.

Germline loops: CDR1 MNHEY, CDR2 SVGAGI. The CDR3 is made up of 14 amino acids. V lost 3 bases and J 8 bases, leaving 14 bases between the germline ends. TCRdb keeps only in-frame clones here, not all; method: immunoSEQ multiplex PCR. The data contain tens of thousands of clones, around 70% of them singletons. General study findings and limits: Among reported predictors of response, early blood T cell clone dynamics with interferon-beta performed best. Once radiotherapy plus ipilimumab had been given, TCR clones derived from tumor expanded in blood.

Material: peripheral blood, obtained from a patient treated with radiotherapy plus ipilimumab. This receptor was identified in a human donor with non-small cell lung cancer who had stable disease on radiotherapy plus ipilimumab. This sequence joins TRBV6-5 and TRBJ2-1, with a weak D call TRBD1 (7 bases). The CDR3 sequence is CASSYGGGKDEQFF. The CDR3 region has the DNA TGTGCCAGCAGTTATGGAGGGGGCAAGGATGAGCAGTTCTTC.